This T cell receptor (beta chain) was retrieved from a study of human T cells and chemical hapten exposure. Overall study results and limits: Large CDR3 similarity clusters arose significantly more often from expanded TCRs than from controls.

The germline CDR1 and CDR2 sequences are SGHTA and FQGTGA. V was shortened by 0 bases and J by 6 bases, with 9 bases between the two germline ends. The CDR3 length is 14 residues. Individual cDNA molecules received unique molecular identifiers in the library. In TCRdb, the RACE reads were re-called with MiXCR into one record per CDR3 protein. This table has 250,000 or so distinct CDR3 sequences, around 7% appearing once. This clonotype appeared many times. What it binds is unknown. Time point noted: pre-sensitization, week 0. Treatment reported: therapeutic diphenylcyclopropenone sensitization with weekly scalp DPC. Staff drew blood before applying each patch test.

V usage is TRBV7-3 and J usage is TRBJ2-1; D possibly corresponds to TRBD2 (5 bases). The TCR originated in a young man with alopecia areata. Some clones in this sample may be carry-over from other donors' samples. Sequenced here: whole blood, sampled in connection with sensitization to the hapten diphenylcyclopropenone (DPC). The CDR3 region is CASSLTADLNEQFF. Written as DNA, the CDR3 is TGTGCCAGCAGCTTAACAGCGGACCTCAATGAGCAGTTCTTC.